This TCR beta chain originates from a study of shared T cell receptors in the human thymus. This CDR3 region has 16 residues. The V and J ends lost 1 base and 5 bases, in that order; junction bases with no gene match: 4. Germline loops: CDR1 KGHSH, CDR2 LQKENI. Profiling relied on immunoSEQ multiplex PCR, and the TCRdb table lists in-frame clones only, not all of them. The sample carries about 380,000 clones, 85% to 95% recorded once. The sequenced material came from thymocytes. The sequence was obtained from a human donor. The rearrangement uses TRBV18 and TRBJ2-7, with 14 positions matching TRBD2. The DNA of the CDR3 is TGTGCCAGCTCACCACTCGGACTAGCGGGAGGCGACGAGCAGTACTTC. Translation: CASSPLGLAGGDEQYF.